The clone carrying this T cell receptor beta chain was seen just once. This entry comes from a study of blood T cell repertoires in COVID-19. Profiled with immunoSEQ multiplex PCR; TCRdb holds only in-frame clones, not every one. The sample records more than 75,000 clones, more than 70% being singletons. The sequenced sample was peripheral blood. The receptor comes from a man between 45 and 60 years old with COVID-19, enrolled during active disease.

The CDR3 DNA reads TGTGCCAGCAGTGTTGCAGGGATCGATCCACCCCTCCACTTT. Translated, it gives CASSVAGIDPPLHF. The chain employs TRBV2 and TRBJ1-6; D possibly corresponds to TRBD1 (5 bases). The CDR3 sequence is 14 residues long. Deletions cut 4 bases from V and 11 bases from J, with 15 bases between. CDR1 is SNHLY and CDR2 is FYNNEI in the germline V gene.